The TCR beta chain under discussion was sequenced for a study of response to subunit inactivated influenza vaccine. Per germline, CDR1 MGHRA and CDR2 YSYEKL. CDR3 length equals 17 residues. Trimming pared 0 bases from V and 3 bases from J, leaving 18 bases between. Each CDR3 protein is one row after TCRdb ran MiXCR on the RT-PCR reads. Among about 650,000 distinct CDR3 sequences listed, less than 15% were seen once. This clonotype was seen many times. The starting material was PBMCs from blood, obtained around 15 days before vaccination. The chain couples TRBV4-1 to TRBJ2-7; possibly TRBD2 for D (6 bases). The sequence came from a man aged 50-60 years who received an inactivated influenza vaccine. CDR3: CASSQEIGTQKNYEQYF. DNA of the CDR3: TGCGCCAGCAGCCAAGAGATCGGGACTCAAAAAAACTACGAGCAGTACTTC.